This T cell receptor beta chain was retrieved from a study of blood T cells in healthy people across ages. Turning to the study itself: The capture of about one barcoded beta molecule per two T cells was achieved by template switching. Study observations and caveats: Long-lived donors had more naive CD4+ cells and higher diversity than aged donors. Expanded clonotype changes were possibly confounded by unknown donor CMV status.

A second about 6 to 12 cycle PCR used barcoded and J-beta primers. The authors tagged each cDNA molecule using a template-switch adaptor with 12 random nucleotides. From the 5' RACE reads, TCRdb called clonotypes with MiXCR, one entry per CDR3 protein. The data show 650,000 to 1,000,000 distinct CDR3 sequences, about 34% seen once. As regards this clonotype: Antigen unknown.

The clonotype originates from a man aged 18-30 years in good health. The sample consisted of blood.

The CDR3 DNA reads as TGTGCCAGCAGCCCTCGGGGCCGGGGGGGGAATGAGCAGTTCTTC. Its translation: CASSPRGRGGNEQFF. The chain employs TRBV7-9 and TRBJ2-1; 8 nucleotides line up with TRBD2. The CDR3 spans 15 residues. The germline V gene has CDR1 SEHNR and CDR2 FQNEAQ (reference sequence). Trimming removed 5 bases from V and 7 bases from J; junction bases left unmatched: 10. The whole variable domain, remainder taken from reference TRBV7-9 and TRBJ2-1, is DTGVSQNPRHKITKRGQNVTFRCDPISEHNRLYWYRQTLGQGPEFLTYFQNEAQLEKSRLLSDRFSAERPKGSFSTLEIQRTEQGDSAMYLCASSPRGRGGNEQFFGPGTRLTVL.